This TCR beta chain was identified in a study of shared clonotypes between healthy human individuals. Germline V gene data show CDR1 as MGHRA and CDR2 as YSYEKL. V shed 4 bases and J 6 bases; nucleotides not matched to a gene: 10. The CDR3 is 15 residues long. Here immunoSEQ multiplex PCR was the method, and the copy in TCRdb shows in-frame clones only, minus some. The profile covers more than 1 million clones, with around 82% appearing a single time and 0.5% to 0.6% taken by the ten largest. The donor cohort consisted entirely of Caucasian adults residing in Nashville, Tennessee. The chain joins TRBV4-1 to TRBJ2-7; 9 nucleotides agree with TRBD1. The TCR was taken from a man aged 18 to 30 in good health. Some clones in this sample may be carry-over from other donors' samples. The sample comprised memory CD4+ T cells from PBMCs. Subset noted: CD45RA-negative fraction. This CDR3 reads CASSRGPGQGGEQYF. DNA for the CDR3: TGCGCCAGCAGCCGGGGACCGGGACAGGGAGGCGAGCAGTACTTC.